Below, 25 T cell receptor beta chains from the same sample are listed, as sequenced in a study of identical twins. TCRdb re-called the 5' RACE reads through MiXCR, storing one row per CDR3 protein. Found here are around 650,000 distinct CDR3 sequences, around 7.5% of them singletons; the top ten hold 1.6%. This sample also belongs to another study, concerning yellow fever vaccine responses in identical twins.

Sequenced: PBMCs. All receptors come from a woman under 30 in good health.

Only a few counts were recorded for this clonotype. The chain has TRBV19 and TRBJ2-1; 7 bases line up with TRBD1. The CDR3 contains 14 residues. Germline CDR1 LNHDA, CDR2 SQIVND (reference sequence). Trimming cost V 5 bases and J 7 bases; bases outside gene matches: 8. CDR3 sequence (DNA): TGTGCCAGTAGTCCGACAGGGTGGTCGAATGAGCAGTTCTTC. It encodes CASSPTGWSNEQFF.

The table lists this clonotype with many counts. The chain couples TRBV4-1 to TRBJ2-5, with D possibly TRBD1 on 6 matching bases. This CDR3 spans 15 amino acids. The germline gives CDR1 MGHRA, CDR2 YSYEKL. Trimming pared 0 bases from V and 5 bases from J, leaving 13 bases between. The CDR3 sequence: CASSQDPGEWETQYF. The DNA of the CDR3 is TGCGCCAGCAGCCAAGATCCAGGGGAGTGGGAGACCCAGTACTTC.

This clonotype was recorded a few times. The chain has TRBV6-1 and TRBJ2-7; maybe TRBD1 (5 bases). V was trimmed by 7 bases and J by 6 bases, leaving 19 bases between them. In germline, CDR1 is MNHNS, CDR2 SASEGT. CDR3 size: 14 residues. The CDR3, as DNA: TGTGCCAGCACCCAGGAACAGGACCTCGGCGAGCAGTACGTC. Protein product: CASTQEQDLGEQYV.

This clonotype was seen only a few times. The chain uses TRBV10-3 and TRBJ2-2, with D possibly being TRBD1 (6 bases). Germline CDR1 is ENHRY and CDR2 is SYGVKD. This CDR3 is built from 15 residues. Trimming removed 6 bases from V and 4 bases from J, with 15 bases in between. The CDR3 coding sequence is TGTGCCATCAGCGATCCGGGACACCTCACCGGGGAGCTGTTTTTT. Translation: CAISDPGHLTGELFF.

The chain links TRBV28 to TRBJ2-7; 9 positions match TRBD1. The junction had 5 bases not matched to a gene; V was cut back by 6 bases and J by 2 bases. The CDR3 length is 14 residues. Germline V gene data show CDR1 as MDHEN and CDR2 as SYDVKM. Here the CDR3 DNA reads TGTGCCAGCAGGCGGGACAGGGCAACCTACGAGCAGTACTTC. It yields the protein CASRRDRATYEQYF.

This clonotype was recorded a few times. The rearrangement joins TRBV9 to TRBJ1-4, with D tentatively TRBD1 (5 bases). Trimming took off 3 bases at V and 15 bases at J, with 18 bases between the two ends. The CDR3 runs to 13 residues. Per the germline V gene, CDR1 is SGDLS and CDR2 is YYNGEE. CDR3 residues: CASSAGGTDRVFF. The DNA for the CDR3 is TGTGCCAGCAGCGCTGGCGGGACCGATCGGGTGTTTTTT.

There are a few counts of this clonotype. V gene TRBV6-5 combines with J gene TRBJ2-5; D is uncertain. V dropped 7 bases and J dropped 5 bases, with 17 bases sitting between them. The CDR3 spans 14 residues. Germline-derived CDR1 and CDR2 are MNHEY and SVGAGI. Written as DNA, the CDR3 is TGTGCCAGCAAGTTGTGGCAGGTCCAGGAGACCCAGTACTTC. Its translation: CASKLWQVQETQYF.

The DNA of the CDR3 is TGCGCCAGCAGCTCGGACAGACCCATGAACACTGAAGCTTTCTTT. Its protein is CASSSDRPMNTEAFF. The rearrangement uses TRBV5-1 and TRBJ1-1; possible D gene TRBD1, 6 bases. Trimming removed 3 bases from V and 0 bases from J, with 12 bases in between. Germline CDR1 reads SGHRS; CDR2 reads YFSETQ. This CDR3 region has 15 residues.

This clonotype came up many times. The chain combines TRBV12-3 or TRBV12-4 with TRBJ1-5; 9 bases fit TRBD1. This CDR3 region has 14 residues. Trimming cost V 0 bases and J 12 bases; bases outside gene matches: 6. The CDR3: CASSLAASDRGQHF. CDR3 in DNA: TGTGCCAGCAGTTTAGCTGCGTCGGACAGGGGCCAGCATTTT.

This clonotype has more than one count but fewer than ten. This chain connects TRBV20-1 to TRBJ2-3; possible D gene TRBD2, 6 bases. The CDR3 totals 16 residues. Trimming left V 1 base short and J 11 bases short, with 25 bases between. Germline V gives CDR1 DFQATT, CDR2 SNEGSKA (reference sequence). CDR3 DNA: TGCAGTGCTAGAGCGGCCGGGACTGGGGACCTTATTAAGCAGTATTTT. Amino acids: CSARAAGTGDLIKQYF.

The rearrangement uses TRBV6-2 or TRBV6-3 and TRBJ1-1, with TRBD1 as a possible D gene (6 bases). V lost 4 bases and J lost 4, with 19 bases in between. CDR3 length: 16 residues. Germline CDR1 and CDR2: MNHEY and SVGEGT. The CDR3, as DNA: TGTGCCAGCAGTTCTACTTTGGGGGGGCCGAGCACTGAAGCTTTCTTT. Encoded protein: CASSSTLGGPSTEAFF.

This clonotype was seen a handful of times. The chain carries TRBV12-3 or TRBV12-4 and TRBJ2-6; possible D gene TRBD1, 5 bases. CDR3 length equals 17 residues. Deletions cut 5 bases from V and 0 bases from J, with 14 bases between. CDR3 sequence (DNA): TGTGCCAGCAGTCTATCGACGACAGTCTCTGGGGCCAACGTCCTGACTTTC. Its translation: CASSLSTTVSGANVLTF.

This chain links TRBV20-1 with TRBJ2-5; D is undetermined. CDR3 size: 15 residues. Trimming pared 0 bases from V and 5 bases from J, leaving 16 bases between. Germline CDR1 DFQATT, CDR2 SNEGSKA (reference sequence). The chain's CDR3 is CSARERSWGRETQYF. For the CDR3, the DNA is TGCAGTGCTAGAGAGAGGAGTTGGGGTCGGGAGACCCAGTACTTC.

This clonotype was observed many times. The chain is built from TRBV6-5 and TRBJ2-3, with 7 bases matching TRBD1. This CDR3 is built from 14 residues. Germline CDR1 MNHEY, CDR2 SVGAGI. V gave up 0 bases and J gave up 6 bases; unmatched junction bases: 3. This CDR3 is CASSYSQGEDTQYF. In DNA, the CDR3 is TGTGCCAGCAGTTACTCGCAGGGGGAGGATACGCAGTATTTT.

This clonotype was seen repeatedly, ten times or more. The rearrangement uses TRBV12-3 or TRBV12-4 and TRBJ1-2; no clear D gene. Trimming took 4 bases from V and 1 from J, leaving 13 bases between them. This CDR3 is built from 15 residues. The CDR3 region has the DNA TGTGCCAGCAGTTACAAACTGGGAGATAACTATGGCTACACCTTC. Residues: CASSYKLGDNYGYTF.

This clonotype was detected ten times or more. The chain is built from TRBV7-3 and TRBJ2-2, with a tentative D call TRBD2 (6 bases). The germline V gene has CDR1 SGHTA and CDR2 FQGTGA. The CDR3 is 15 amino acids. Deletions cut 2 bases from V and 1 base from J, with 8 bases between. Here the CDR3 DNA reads TGTGCCAGCAGCTTAGCGGGGATGAACACCGGGGAGCTGTTTTTT. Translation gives CASSLAGMNTGELFF.

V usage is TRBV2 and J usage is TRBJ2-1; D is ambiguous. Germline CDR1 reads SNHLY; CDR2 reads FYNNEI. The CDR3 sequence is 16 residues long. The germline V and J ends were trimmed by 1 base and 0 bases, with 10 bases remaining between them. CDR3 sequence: CASSEGRISSYNEQFF. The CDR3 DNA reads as TGTGCCAGCAGTGAAGGGCGTATAAGCTCCTACAATGAGCAGTTCTTC.

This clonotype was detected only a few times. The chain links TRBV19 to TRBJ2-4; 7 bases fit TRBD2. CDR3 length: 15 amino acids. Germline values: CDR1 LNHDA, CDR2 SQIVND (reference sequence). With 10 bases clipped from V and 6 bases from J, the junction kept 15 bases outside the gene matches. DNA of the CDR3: TGTGCCACCGGGGGGACGGGGGTTTTGGGAAACATTCAGTACTTC. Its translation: CATGGTGVLGNIQYF.

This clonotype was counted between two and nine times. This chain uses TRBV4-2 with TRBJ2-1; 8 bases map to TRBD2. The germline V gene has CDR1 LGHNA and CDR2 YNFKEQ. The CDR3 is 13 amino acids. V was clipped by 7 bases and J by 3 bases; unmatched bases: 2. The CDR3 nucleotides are TGTGCCAGCATCACTAGCGGCTACAATGAGCAGTTCTTC. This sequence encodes CASITSGYNEQFF.

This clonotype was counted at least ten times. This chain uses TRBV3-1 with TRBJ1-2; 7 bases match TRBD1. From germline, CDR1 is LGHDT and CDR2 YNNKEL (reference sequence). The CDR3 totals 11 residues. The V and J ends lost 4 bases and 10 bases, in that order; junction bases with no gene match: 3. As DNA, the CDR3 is TGTGCCAGCAGCCGACAGGGATTCTACACCTTC. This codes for CASSRQGFYTF.

CDR3 sequence reads: CASSLISSTDTQYF. The CDR3 nucleotides read TGCGCCAGCAGCCTTATTTCTAGCACAGATACGCAGTATTTT. This chain connects TRBV5-1 to TRBJ2-3; D is unresolved. The V gene lost 4 bases and the J gene lost 0 bases, with 9 bases spanning the gap. The CDR3 covers 14 residues. Germline CDR1 and CDR2: SGHRS and YFSETQ.

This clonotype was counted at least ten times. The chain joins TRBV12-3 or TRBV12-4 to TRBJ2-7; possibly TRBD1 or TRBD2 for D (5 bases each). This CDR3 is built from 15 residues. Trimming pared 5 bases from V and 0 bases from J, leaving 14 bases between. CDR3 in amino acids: CASSVPGPGSYEQYF. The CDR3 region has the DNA TGTGCCAGCAGTGTACCGGGACCCGGCTCCTACGAGCAGTACTTC.

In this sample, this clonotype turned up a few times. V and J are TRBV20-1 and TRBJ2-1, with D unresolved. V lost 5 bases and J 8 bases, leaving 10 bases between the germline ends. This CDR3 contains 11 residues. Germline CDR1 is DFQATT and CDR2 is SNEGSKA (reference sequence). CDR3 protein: CSAQKHDEQFF. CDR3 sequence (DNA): TGCAGTGCTCAGAAACACGATGAGCAGTTCTTC.

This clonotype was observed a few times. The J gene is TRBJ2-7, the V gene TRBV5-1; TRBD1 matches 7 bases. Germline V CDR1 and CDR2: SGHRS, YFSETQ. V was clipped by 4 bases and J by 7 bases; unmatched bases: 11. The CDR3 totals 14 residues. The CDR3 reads CASSVGQSTKEQYF. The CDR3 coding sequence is TGCGCCAGCAGCGTGGGACAGTCGACTAAGGAGCAGTACTTC.

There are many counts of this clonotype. The CDR3 region has the DNA TGTGCCAGCAGCCAACGCCGGGACAGGGAGTGGAGCGGGTTTGATGAGCAGTTCTTC. Encoded protein: CASSQRRDREWSGFDEQFF. The V call is TRBV7-8, the J call TRBJ2-1; 9 nucleotides line up with TRBD1. The germline CDR1 and CDR2 sequences are SGHVS and FQNEAQ. This CDR3 has 19 residues. J gave up 8 bases and V 5 bases, and 22 bases lay outside the gene matches.